Each of the 13 T cell receptor beta chains below was sequenced from the same sample in a study of identical twins. TCRdb re-called the 5' RACE reads with MiXCR, one entry per CDR3 protein. This table has fewer than 500,000 distinct CDR3 sequences, 24% appearing once. A further study also used this sample, focusing on T cells expressing NK-cell markers.

What was sequenced was CD4+ T cells sorted from blood. These receptor sequences come from a woman between 18 and 30 years old in good health.

This clonotype occurred a few times. The chain employs TRBV6-4 and TRBJ1-1; tentative D call: TRBD1 (6 bases). CDR3 size: 14 residues. CDR1 and CDR2 from the germline V gene are MRHNA and SNTAGT. Trimming cost V 6 bases and J 0 bases, with 11 bases left between them. The CDR3 loop is CASSWTVMNTEAFF. The CDR3 nucleotides read TGTGCCAGCAGCTGGACAGTCATGAACACTGAAGCTTTCTTT.

This clonotype was picked up a small number of times. V is TRBV11-3 and J is TRBJ2-6; D is unresolved. The CDR3 sequence is 16 residues long. V shed 2 bases and J shed 0 bases, with 8 bases lying between them. The germline CDR1 and CDR2 sequences are SGHNT and YENEEA. For the CDR3, the DNA is TGTGCCAGCAGCTTATCCCGAGGCTCTGGGGCCAACGTCCTGACTTTC. It yields the protein CASSLSRGSGANVLTF.

The chain joins TRBV15 to TRBJ2-7; no reliable D call. Deletions cut 2 bases from V and 0 bases from J, with 5 bases between. The CDR3 totals 13 residues. CDR1 is LNHNV, CDR2 YYDKDF, per germline (reference sequence). CDR3 coding DNA: TGTGCCACCAGCAGAACAGTCTCCTACGAGCAGTACTTC. Amino acid sequence: CATSRTVSYEQYF.

This chain connects TRBV20-1 to TRBJ1-5; no clear D. Germline CDR1 reads DFQATT; CDR2 reads SNEGSKA (reference sequence). This CDR3 contains 14 residues. Deletions cut 5 bases from V and 1 base from J, with 12 bases between. This CDR3 reads CSASDRRSNQPQHF. The DNA for the CDR3 is TGCAGTGCTTCCGACCGGAGGAGCAATCAGCCCCAGCATTTT.

The sample holds a few counts of this clonotype. The chain is built from TRBV4-1 and TRBJ2-3; 10 bases agree with TRBD2. Trimming at V came to 7 bases and at J to 4 bases, leaving 14 bases not matched to a gene. The germline CDR1 and CDR2 sequences are MGHRA and YSYEKL. This CDR3 is 17 amino acids long. CDR3 amino acids: CASTSTPTSGNSDTQYF. The CDR3 region has the DNA TGCGCCAGCACCTCGACCCCCACTAGCGGGAATTCAGATACGCAGTATTTT.

This clonotype was seen only a few times. The chain uses TRBV10-1 and TRBJ1-3; no reliable D call. In germline, CDR1 is WNHNN, CDR2 SYGVQD (reference sequence). CDR3 length equals 15 residues. Trimming took off 6 bases at V and 0 bases at J, with 12 bases between the two ends. DNA of the CDR3: TGCGCCAGCAGCAAGGACGGATTCTCTGGAAACACCATATATTTT. It yields the protein CASSKDGFSGNTIYF.

V usage is TRBV6-1 and J usage is TRBJ2-4; the D gene is possibly TRBD1 (5 bases). CDR3 length: 15 residues. CDR1 is MNHNS and CDR2 is SASEGT in the germline V gene. V was clipped by 7 bases and J by 0 bases, with 13 bases between them. CDR3 region: CASTRDSAAKNIQYF. CDR3 bases: TGTGCCAGCACCCGAGACAGTGCAGCCAAAAACATTCAGTACTTC.

This clonotype was seen many times. The V call is TRBV20-1, the J call TRBJ2-1; the match to TRBD2 covers 10 bases. The length of the CDR3 is 19 residues. V lost 5 bases, J lost 0 bases, and 16 bases stayed unmatched. Germline V CDR1 and CDR2: DFQATT, SNEGSKA (reference sequence). CDR3 sequence (DNA): TGCAGTGCTGTCCGACTAGCGGGCCTACTAATGAGCTCCTACAATGAGCAGTTCTTC. This gives the protein CSAVRLAGLLMSSYNEQFF.

The genes are TRBV5-4 and TRBJ2-5, with TRBD2 identical over 7 bases. Losses at the gene ends were 4 bases for V and 5 bases for J; bases not matched to a gene: 8. This CDR3 has 14 residues. Germline CDR1 and CDR2: SGHNT and YYREEE (reference sequence). In nucleotides, the CDR3 is TGTGCCAGCAGCGAGCGGGATGGCGGGGAGACCCAGTACTTC. Encoded protein: CASSERDGGETQYF.

This clonotype was counted at least ten times. V is TRBV21-1 and J is TRBJ2-2; the table's D call, TRBD2, was not checked against the DNA. TRBV21-1 is a pseudogene. The CDR3 loop spans 18 amino acids. The CDR3 DNA follows: TGTGCCAGCAGCCACAGAGGCAGGGCCACCTCGAACACCGGGGAGCTGTTTTTT. Its translation is CASSHRGRATSNTGELFF.

The table lists this clonotype with many counts. CDR3 coding DNA: TGTGCCAGCAGTTCTGGGGACAGGTCCTACGAGCAGTACTTC. Its protein product is CASSSGDRSYEQYF. The rearrangement links TRBV27 to TRBJ2-7, with 8 bases lining up with TRBD1. Germline CDR1 is MNHEY and CDR2 is SMNVEV (reference sequence). The CDR3 contains 14 residues. V gave up 4 bases and J gave up 1 base; unmatched junction bases: 3.

The chain links TRBV5-1 to TRBJ2-7; possible D gene TRBD1, 5 bases. Per the germline V gene, CDR1 is SGHRS and CDR2 is YFSETQ. This CDR3 is 15 amino acids long. Trimming removed 5 bases from V and 1 base from J, with 16 bases in between. CDR3 protein: CASRTSPTVSYEQYF. The CDR3 coding sequence is TGCGCCAGCAGGACCTCACCGACAGTATCCTACGAGCAGTACTTC.

This sequence joins TRBV29-1 and TRBJ2-1; 7 bases map to TRBD2. CDR1 is SQVTM and CDR2 is ANQGSEA in the germline V gene. The CDR3 is 14 residues long. The V gene end was trimmed by 4 bases and the J gene end by 8 bases; junction bases not matched to a gene: 11. The CDR3, as DNA: TGCAGCGTTGCCTTAGCGGGCAGATACGATGAGCAGTTCTTC. Amino acids: CSVALAGRYDEQFF.